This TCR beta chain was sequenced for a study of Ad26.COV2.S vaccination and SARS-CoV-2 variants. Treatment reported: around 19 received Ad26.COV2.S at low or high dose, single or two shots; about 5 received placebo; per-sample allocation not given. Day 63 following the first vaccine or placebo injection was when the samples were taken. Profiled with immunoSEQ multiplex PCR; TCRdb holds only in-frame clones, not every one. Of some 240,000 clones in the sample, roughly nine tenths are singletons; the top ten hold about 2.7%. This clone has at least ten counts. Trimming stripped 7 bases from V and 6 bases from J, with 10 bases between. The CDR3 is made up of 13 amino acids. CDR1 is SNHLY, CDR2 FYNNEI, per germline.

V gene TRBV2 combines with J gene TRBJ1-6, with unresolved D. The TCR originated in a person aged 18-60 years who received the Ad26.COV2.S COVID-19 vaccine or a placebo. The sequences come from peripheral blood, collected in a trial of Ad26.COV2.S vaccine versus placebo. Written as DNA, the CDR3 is TGTGCCAGCAAGAAGACCTTTAATTCACCCCTCCACTTT. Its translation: CASKKTFNSPLHF.